The rows below give T cell receptor beta chains drawn from one sample of a study of blood T cell repertoires in COVID-19. The repertoire was sequenced with immunoSEQ multiplex PCR; TCRdb's copy has only in-frame clones and lacks some. The sample contains about 150,000 clones, approximately 80% of which appear only once. The sample consisted of peripheral blood. Every receptor here comes from a man aged 70-80 years with acute or convalescent COVID-19. CDR3s include the opening cysteine and the closing phenylalanine or tryptophan.

>TRBV18|TRBJ2-5
CASSPPGLAETQYF
>TRBV9|TRBJ2-5
CASNYGAGGTQETQYF
>TRBV18|TRBJ1-3
CASSPTGATGNTIYF
>TRBV27|TRBJ2-7
CASSKTSGVSYEQYF
>TRBV14|TRBJ2-5
CASSQVRGETQYF
>TRBV7-9|TRBJ2-1
CASSPSGVVYNEQFF
>TRBV29-1|TRBJ2-1
CSVEDGTTIPPRQFF
>TRBV7-2|TRBJ1-5
CASSLVQGSNQPQHF
>TRBV3-1/TRBV3-2|TRBJ2-1
CASSQGSWGGAYNEQFF
>TRBV29-1|TRBJ2-5
CSVKDSQETQYF
>TRBV7-9|TRBJ2-7
CASKPPGQASYEQYF
>TRBV5-1|TRBJ2-7
CASMGGDYEQYF
>TRBV29-1|TRBJ2-2
CSVVVGFPGELFF
>TRBV7-8|TRBJ2-3
CASSLRSGTSGGPTDTQYF
>TRBV5-1|TRBJ2-7
CASSWATGVEQYF
>TRBV14|TRBJ2-4
CASSQSRDSLQYF
>TRBV6-5|TRBJ1-2
CASSRTGPFGYTF
>TRBV5-4|TRBJ2-7
CASSLPRQGSSYEQYF
>TRBV19|TRBJ1-2
CASSIFVADQGYTF
>TRBV7-3|TRBJ2-3
CASSHDSRGASTDTQYF
>TRBV4-1|TRBJ1-2
CASSQGVTGRGYTF
>TRBV3-1/TRBV3-2|TRBJ2-5
CASTKAGTGVGETQYF
>TRBV11-2|TRBJ1-5
CASSPGGTGNQPQHF
>TRBV5-1|TRBJ2-1
CASSLGRYLARNEQFF
>TRBV28|TRBJ1-2
CASSSYRGGGYTF
>TRBV28|TRBJ2-6
CASSLRGAGRANVLTF
>TRBV28|TRBJ2-7
CASTQTGYEQYF
>TRBV5-1|TRBJ2-2
CASQQGGWTGELFF
>TRBV28|TRBJ1-2
CASSVYSPKTATNYGYTF
>TRBV6-7|TRBJ2-7
CASSYVGEGPSYEQYF
>TRBV30|TRBJ1-2
CAWSVQGAVYGYTF
>TRBV5-1|TRBJ2-1
CASSTGTYNEQFF
>TRBV21-1|TRBJ1-5
CASSKSRFGPSNQPQHF
>TRBV6-6|TRBJ2-5
CASSRDRDRNTETQYF
>TRBV7-9|TRBJ2-7
CASSLGGRQKQYF
>TRBV3-1/TRBV3-2|TRBJ1-6
CASSHGGLESPLHF
>TRBV9|TRBJ2-7
CASSVGTGNSHEQYF
>TRBV9|TRBJ2-2
CASSVDGRAGGELFF